The rows below give T cell receptor beta chains drawn from one sample of a study of T cell responses to AZD1222 COVID-19 vaccine. Assay used: immunoSEQ multiplex PCR; TCRdb lists only in-frame clones, some missing. In the table there are about 120,000 clones, 75% to 90% of which are singletons. Here the sequenced sample was peripheral blood, taken on day 0 of AZD1222 vaccination. The receptor source for this set is an adult in good health. Both conserved end residues are part of each CDR3. The D gene is left open where the match is weak. Only part of the rows carry a size: once, few, many, or a class if the clone is expanded.

d_call clone_size j_call v_call cdr3_nt cdr3_aa
. . TRBJ1-2 TRBV5-1 TGCGCCAGCAGCTTGGAACAGGGCTATGGCTACACCTTC CASSLEQGYGYTF
. . TRBJ1-2 TRBV20-1 TGCAGTGGGACCTTTGGGTATGGCTACACCTTC CSGTFGYGYTF
TRBD1 . TRBJ1-2 TRBV28 TGTGCCAGCACTCGCGGGACAGGGCCCTATGGCTACACCTTC CASTRGTGPYGYTF
TRBD2 . TRBJ2-1 TRBV5-1 TGCGCCAGCAGCATTCAAGGGGACTACTCCTACAATGAGCAGTTCTTC CASSIQGDYSYNEQFF
. . TRBJ2-3 TRBV24-1 TGTGCCACCAGTGAAGAGACAGATACGCAGTATTTT CATSEETDTQYF
. . TRBJ1-3 TRBV9 TGTGCCAGCAGCCGGACCGGGATCCACCCTGGAAACACCATATATTTT CASSRTGIHPGNTIYF
. . TRBJ1-1 TRBV5-1 TGCGCCAGCAGCTTGGCTTCAGGGAACACTGAAGCTTTCTTT CASSLASGNTEAFF
. . TRBJ1-5 TRBV27 TGTGCCAGCAAAGCCTCCTGGGGGGAACAGCCCCAGCATTTT CASKASWGEQPQHF
TRBD1 . TRBJ2-5 TRBV11-2 TGTGCCAGCAGCTTATCAGGGGGCCTTCCCCAAGAGACCCAGTACTTC CASSLSGGLPQETQYF
TRBD1 . TRBJ1-2 TRBV7-8 TGTGCCAGCAGCTTTCGCCAAAGGGACAGTAACTATGGCTACACCTTC CASSFRQRDSNYGYTF
TRBD1 . TRBJ1-2 TRBV30 TGTGCCTGGAGCGGACAGGGTGGCTACACCTTC CAWSGQGGYTF
. . TRBJ1-1 TRBV7-9 TGTGCCAGCAAACTGAACACTGAAGCTTTCTTT CASKLNTEAFF
. . TRBJ1-5 TRBV10-3 TGTGGCGCTACTTCTGGACGCAATCAGCCCCAGCATTTT CGATSGRNQPQHF
. . TRBJ1-1 TRBV9 TGTGCCAGCAGCGTAGGACAGCAGTCCATGAACACTGAAGCTTTCTTT CASSVGQQSMNTEAFF
. . TRBJ2-1 TRBV27 TGTGCCAGCAGTTTATCTGCCAGCTCCTACAATGAGCAGTTCTTC CASSLSASSYNEQFF
TRBD1 . TRBJ1-6 TRBV5-1 TGCGCCAGCAGCTTGGCCGGGACAGGGCGGAATTCACCCCTCCACTTT CASSLAGTGRNSPLHF
. . TRBJ1-2 TRBV4-1 TGCGCCAGCAGCCAACCCGAGGGCCCTTATGGCTACACCTTC CASSQPEGPYGYTF
. . TRBJ1-1 TRBV5-4 TGTGCCAGCAGCTCGGGGATTGTGGGCACTGAAGCTTTCTTT CASSSGIVGTEAFF
. . TRBJ1-4 TRBV10-3 TGTGCCATCAGTGAGGGCCGTGGTAGGAAAAAACTGTTTTTT CAISEGRGRKKLFF
. once TRBJ2-1 TRBV6-5 TGTGCCAGCAGCAGGACTCTTAGCTCCTACAATGAGCAGTTCTTC CASSRTLSSYNEQFF
. . TRBJ1-2 TRBV27 TGTGCCAGCAGTTTATCCGACGGCTATGGCTACACCTTC CASSLSDGYGYTF
TRBD2 . TRBJ2-7 TRBV6-2/TRBV6-3 TGTGCCAGCAGCCAAGCGGGAGGCACCTACGAGCAGTACTTC CASSQAGGTYEQYF
. . TRBJ1-6 TRBV30 TGTGCCTGCTACCTGGTCAGTAGTAGTCGGGATTCACCCCTCCACTTT CACYLVSSSRDSPLHF
. . TRBJ2-7 TRBV5-1 TGCGCCAGCAGCTTGGACGCGGGCAACTCCTACGAGCAGTACTTC CASSLDAGNSYEQYF
. . TRBJ2-3 TRBV5-1 TGCGCCAGCAGCTTGGGGGGCAGTGGCACAGATACGCAGTATTTT CASSLGGSGTDTQYF
. . TRBJ1-1 TRBV29-1 TGCAGCGTTGATTGGGCCGGGAACACTGAAGCTTTCTTT CSVDWAGNTEAFF
TRBD1 . TRBJ1-4 TRBV7-8 TGTGCCAGCAGCTTAGACCCTTACAGGGGCAGGCGCGAAAAACTGTTTTTT CASSLDPYRGRREKLFF
TRBD2 . TRBJ2-5 TRBV5-1 TGCGCCAGCGGAGAAGGGGAGGGCACCTGGGAGACCCAGTACTTC CASGEGEGTWETQYF
TRBD1 . TRBJ2-5 TRBV5-4 TGTGCCAGCAGCCCCCCAACGACAGGGGGCGTCGAGACCCAGTACTTC CASSPPTTGGVETQYF
. . TRBJ1-4 TRBV7-6 TGTGCCAGCAGCTTAACCCATGGGGCCCATAATGAAAAACTGTTTTTT CASSLTHGAHNEKLFF
TRBD1 . TRBJ2-7 TRBV7-2 TGTGCCAGCAGCTTAGATACAGGGGTGCAGTACTTC CASSLDTGVQYF
. . TRBJ2-1 TRBV19 TGTGCCAGTAGCCAAACCCACAATGAGCAGTTCTTC CASSQTHNEQFF
TRBD1 once TRBJ2-7 TRBV27 TGTGCCAGCAGCCCACGGGGACAGGGCGACGAGCAGTACTTC CASSPRGQGDEQYF
TRBD1 . TRBJ1-1 TRBV7-6 TGTGCCAGCAGCCACCGTTTCAGGGGGGACACTGAAGCTTTCTTT CASSHRFRGDTEAFF
. . TRBJ2-7 TRBV5-1 TGCGCCAGCAGCCCTGAGTGGGGAGGATCCTACGAGCAGTACTTC CASSPEWGGSYEQYF
TRBD2 . TRBJ2-4 TRBV5-6 TGTGCCAGCAGCTTGGGCGCGGGAGTGGTAAACATTCAGTACTTC CASSLGAGVVNIQYF